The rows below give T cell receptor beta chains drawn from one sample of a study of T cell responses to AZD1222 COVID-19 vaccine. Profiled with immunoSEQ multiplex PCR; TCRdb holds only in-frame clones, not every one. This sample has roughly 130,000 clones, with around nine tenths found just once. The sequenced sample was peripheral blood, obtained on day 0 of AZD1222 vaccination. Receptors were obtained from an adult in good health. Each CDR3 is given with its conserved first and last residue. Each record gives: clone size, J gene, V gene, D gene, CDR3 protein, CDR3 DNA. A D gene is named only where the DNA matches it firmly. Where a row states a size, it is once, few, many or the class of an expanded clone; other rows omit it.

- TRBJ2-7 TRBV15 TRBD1 CATSQTGGKSYEQYF TGTGCCACCAGTCAGACAGGGGGCAAGTCCTACGAGCAGTACTTC
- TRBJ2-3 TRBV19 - CASSRDGPSTDTQYF TGTGCCAGTAGTCGGGACGGCCCTAGCACAGATACGCAGTATTTT
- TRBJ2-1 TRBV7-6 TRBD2 CASSLAPGGSGSSNEQFF TGTGCCAGCAGCTTAGCCCCCGGGGGTAGCGGGAGTTCGAATGAGCAGTTCTTC
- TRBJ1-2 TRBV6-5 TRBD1 CASSWDRGGGYTF TGTGCCAGCAGCTGGGACAGGGGAGGAGGCTACACCTTC
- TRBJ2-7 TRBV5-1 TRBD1 CASSLQGRVGYEQYF TGCGCCAGCAGCTTACAGGGGCGGGTGGGCTACGAGCAGTACTTC
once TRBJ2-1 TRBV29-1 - CSVFGSYNEQFF TGCAGCGTTTTTGGGAGTTACAATGAGCAGTTCTTC
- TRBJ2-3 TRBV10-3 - CAISDGRAHGTDTQYF TGTGCCATCAGTGATGGGCGAGCCCATGGCACAGATACGCAGTATTTT
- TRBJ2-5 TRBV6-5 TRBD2 CASGAGLAGETQYF TGTGCCAGCGGAGCAGGACTAGCGGGAGAGACCCAGTACTTC
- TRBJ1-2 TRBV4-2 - CASSQANTGNYGYTF TGTGCCAGCAGCCAAGCGAACACAGGAAACTATGGCTACACCTTC
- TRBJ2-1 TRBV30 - CAWDSSYNEQFF TGTGCCTGGGACAGCTCCTACAATGAGCAGTTCTTC
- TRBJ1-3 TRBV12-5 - CASGPGGFGNTIYF TGTGCTAGTGGTCCCGGGGGCTTTGGAAACACCATATATTTT
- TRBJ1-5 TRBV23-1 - CASSHTPGCIYNQPQHF TGCGCCAGCAGTCACACCCCCGGGTGTATCTACAATCAGCCCCAGCATTTT
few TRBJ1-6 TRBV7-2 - CASSLVYGGDSPLHF TGTGCCAGCAGCTTAGTTTATGGTGGGGATTCACCCCTCCACTTT
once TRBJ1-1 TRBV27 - CASSLSRAIMNTEAFF TGTGCCAGCAGTTTATCCAGGGCAATTATGAACACTGAAGCTTTCTTT
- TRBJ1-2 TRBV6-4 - CASSDSTAAGYTF TGTGCCAGCAGTGACTCGACGGCGGCAGGCTACACCTTC
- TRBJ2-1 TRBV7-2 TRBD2 CASREGGRLRGEQFF TGTGCCAGCAGAGAAGGCGGGAGGCTTCGGGGAGAGCAGTTCTTC
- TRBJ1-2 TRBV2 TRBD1 CASSEGRGPHGYTF TGTGCCAGCAGTGAGGGCAGGGGGCCTCATGGCTACACCTTC
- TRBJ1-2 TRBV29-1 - CSGGTANYGYTF TGCAGCGGTGGGACGGCTAACTATGGCTACACCTTC
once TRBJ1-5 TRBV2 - CASCRELLNQPQHF TGTGCCAGCTGCCGGGAACTTTTAAATCAGCCCCAGCATTTT
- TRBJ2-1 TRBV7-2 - CASSLAFPHEQFF TGTGCCAGCAGCTTAGCTTTCCCCCATGAGCAGTTCTTC
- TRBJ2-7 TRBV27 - CASTSGLYEQYF TGTGCCAGCACCTCGGGACTTTACGAGCAGTACTTC
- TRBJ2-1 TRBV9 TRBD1 CASSRDRAYNEQFF TGTGCCAGCTCCCGGGACAGGGCTTACAATGAGCAGTTCTTC
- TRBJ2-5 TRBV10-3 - CAISESVTGWKETQYF TGTGCCATCAGTGAGTCAGTTACAGGGTGGAAAGAGACCCAGTACTTC
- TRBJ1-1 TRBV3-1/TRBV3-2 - CASSQRETNTEAFF TGTGCCAGCAGCCAACGAGAGACGAACACTGAAGCTTTCTTT